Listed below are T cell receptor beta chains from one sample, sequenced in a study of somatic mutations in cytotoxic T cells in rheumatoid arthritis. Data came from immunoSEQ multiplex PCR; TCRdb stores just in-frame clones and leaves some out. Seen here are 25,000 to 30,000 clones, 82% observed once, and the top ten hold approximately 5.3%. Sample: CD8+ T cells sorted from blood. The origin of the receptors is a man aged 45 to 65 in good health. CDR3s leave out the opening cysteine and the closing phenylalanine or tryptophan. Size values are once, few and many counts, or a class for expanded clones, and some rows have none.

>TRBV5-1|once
ASSSQPLQGARETQY
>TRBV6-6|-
ASSWDLNQPQH
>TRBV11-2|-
ASSEGLLNIQY
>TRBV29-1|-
SAPTENANYGYT
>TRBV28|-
ASSFPLGREASTDTQY
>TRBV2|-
ASSEQGLYEQF
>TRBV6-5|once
ASSRDQNEQF
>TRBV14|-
ASSHPGQGIPDDEQY
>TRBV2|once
ASRVYTEAF
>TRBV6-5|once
ASSYGTVNTEAF
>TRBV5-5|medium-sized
ASSLFVVHRENYGYT
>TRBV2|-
AYTGLYSGNTIY
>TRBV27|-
ASSLGTTGDTQY
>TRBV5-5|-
ASSFQDRAREQF
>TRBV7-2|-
ASSLIAASTDTQY
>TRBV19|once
ASSIRTGVEYEQY
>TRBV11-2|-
ASRSNNEQF
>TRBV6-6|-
ASSYSSGIGEAF
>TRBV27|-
ASSSRGAGQETQY
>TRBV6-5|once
ASMGQGAYEQY
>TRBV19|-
ASSMRHTPLNTEAF
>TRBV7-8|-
ASSSALAGGTDTQY
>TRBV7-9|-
ASTSDRGHSYEQY
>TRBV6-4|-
ASSETYTDTQY
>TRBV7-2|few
ASSPGRRETQY
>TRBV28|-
ASSLFGLRGWENTIY
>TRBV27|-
ASSFGANQPQH
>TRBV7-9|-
ASSLAEGSGANVLT
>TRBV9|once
ASSASASSYNEQF
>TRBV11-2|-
ASSLATGPLYEQY
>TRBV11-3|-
ASLLAGGDNEQF
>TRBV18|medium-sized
ASSPPTESYGYT
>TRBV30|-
AWRTSPYNEQF
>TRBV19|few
ASSWGASYEQY
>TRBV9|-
ASSGLSGGYGYT
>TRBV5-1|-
ASSGTGPTGELF
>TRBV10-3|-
AILTGRTSGKSEQF
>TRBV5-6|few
ASSLEGGDTEAF
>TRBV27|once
ASSFSAKEQY
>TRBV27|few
ASSFRWGFEPQH
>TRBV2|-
ASPDRGNEQF
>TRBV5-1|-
ASSTTGQGSRELF
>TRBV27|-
ASSEGQGYEQY
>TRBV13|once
ASSLGADTQY
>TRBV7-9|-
ASSWPSTTEQY
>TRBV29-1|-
SVEGQGKNYEQY
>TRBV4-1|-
ASSQDGLAAYYKQY
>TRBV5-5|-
ASSLTTGSYNEQF
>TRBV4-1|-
ASSHLVEQYEQY
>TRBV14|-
ASSLVVYNEQF
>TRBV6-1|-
ASSEQGDPYNEQF
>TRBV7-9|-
ASSGGQGSTSSYNEQF